Listed below are T cell receptor beta chains from one sample, sequenced in a study of a mutant IDH1 vaccine in newly diagnosed glioma. No antigens are known for them. Generated by immunoSEQ multiplex PCR, the TCRdb table keeps only in-frame clones and is missing some. The table lists some 54,000 clones, 90% to 95% of them singletons. The sequencing used PBMCs, collected from a glioma patient whose treatment included an IDH1 peptide vaccine. Source of these receptors: a man aged 45 to 65 with glioma. CDR3s include the opening cysteine and the closing phenylalanine or tryptophan.

v_call,j_call,cdr3_aa
TRBV29-1,TRBJ2-5,CSVDPWTGGRQETQYF
TRBV6-5,TRBJ2-3,CASSTPNRGDTQYF
TRBV4-2,TRBJ2-7,CASSQAAARTAGGSYEQYF
TRBV7-2,TRBJ1-6,CASSLEVSPYNSPLHF
TRBV7-2,TRBJ2-7,CASSLVGGGGLEQYF
TRBV15,TRBJ2-7,CATSREQGPYEQYF
TRBV5-1,TRBJ2-5,CASSRGGEETQYF
TRBV15,TRBJ1-5,CATSSPHGDDSNQPQHF
TRBV5-4,TRBJ1-2,CAARPSGGVGGYTF
TRBV19,TRBJ1-1,CASSIGLGYTEAFF
TRBV11-2,TRBJ2-7,CASSLVDRGNYEQYF
TRBV18,TRBJ1-1,CASSPPNRAMNTEAFF
TRBV5-1,TRBJ2-1,CASSPSAGVENEQFF
TRBV5-1,TRBJ1-2,CASSSARGFWSYGYTF
TRBV7-2,TRBJ2-5,CASSISGGGETQYF
TRBV19,TRBJ1-2,CASSTRQPLANYGYTF
TRBV13,TRBJ1-3,CASSLGGLLSGNTIYF
TRBV19,TRBJ1-5,CASSIRDSNQPQHF
TRBV28,TRBJ1-1,CASSLWGNTEAFF
TRBV6-6,TRBJ2-1,CASRPLATPYNEQFF
TRBV6-6,TRBJ2-1,CATRTYNEQFF
TRBV19,TRBJ2-7,CASRQGFSYEQYF
TRBV4-2,TRBJ2-5,CASSQGAGTGGQETQYF
TRBV7-9,TRBJ1-2,CASSLFELGLYGYTF
TRBV28,TRBJ1-2,CASKGYGYTF
TRBV11-2,TRBJ2-7,CASSLRRVEQYF
TRBV19,TRBJ2-7,CASSIGLERYEQYF
TRBV18,TRBJ2-1,CASSPIDLAGVVKSSYNEQFF
TRBV4-2,TRBJ2-7,CASSQDLGNRAYEQYF
TRBV19,TRBJ1-4,CASLRSGGNEKLFF
TRBV5-1,TRBJ2-7,CASSWGEGEQYF
TRBV2,TRBJ2-7,CASSGGRTYEQYF
TRBV6-6,TRBJ2-7,CASSCTGTWCYEQYF
TRBV5-4,TRBJ1-5,CASSWDGVNQPQHF
TRBV19,TRBJ1-5,CASSEGGPYSNQPQHF
TRBV28,TRBJ1-1,CASSSPQGRNTEAFF